This T cell receptor beta chain was obtained from a study of blood T cell repertoires in COVID-19. Background on the study: Donors in the United States, Italy and Spain gave samples during acute or convalescent COVID-19. PBMCs, B-cell-depleted T cells, or T cells provided the cDNA or gDNA that made up the material.

Original processing methods: Scientists estimated how many nucleated cells there were by amplifying reference gene primers. The protocol was immunoSEQ multiplex PCR, while the TCRdb copy is restricted to in-frame clones and leaves out a portion. V, J and clone size are those of that table, while D and trimming were read from the DNA. The sample carries more than 85,000 clones, 70% to 85% recorded once. The CDR3 runs 16 residues. CDR1 SNHLY and CDR2 FYNNEI come from the germline V gene. V shed 5 bases, J shed 3 bases, and the junction held 7 bases outside the gene matches. The chain couples TRBV2 to TRBJ2-7; 13 nucleotides agree with TRBD2. This receptor was taken from a man between 60 and 75 years old with active or convalescent COVID-19. Sequenced input: peripheral blood. The CDR3 coding sequence is TGTGCCAGCAGTAAACTAGCGGGAGGGTCCCACTACGAGCAGTACTTC. This translates into CASSKLAGGSHYEQYF. Based on the CDR3 plus reference TRBV2 and TRBJ2-7, the full variable domain is EPEVTQTPSHQVTQMGQEVILRCVPISNHLYFYWYRQILGQKVEFLVSFYNNEISEKSEIFDDQFSVERPDGSNFTLKIRSTKLEDSAMYFCASSKLAGGSHYEQYFGPGTRLTVT.